These T cell receptor beta chains were read from a single sample in a study of blood T cell repertoires in COVID-19. The table came from immunoSEQ multiplex PCR; TCRdb's copy has only in-frame clones and leaves some out. Of under 300,000 clones listed, about 90% are singletons. Input material: PBMCs or T cells enriched from blood (not recorded which). The receptor source for this set is a human donor in a cohort exposed to, infected with or recovered from COVID-19 (not recorded which). The donor label of this sample is uncertain. Both conserved end residues are part of each CDR3. The order of the fields is clone size, V gene, D gene, J gene, CDR3 DNA, CDR3 protein. D genes are given only for firm matches. Not all rows give a size; the values are once, few, many and, for expanded clones, a class.

abundance: .; v_gene: TRBV11-2; d_gene: TRBD1; j_gene: TRBJ1-1; CDR3nt: TGTGCCAGCAGCTTAGGAGGGACAGGGTCTGCTGAAGCTTTCTTT; CDR3aa: CASSLGGTGSAEAFF
abundance: .; v_gene: TRBV19; d_gene: .; j_gene: TRBJ1-2; CDR3nt: TGTGCCAGTAGTATCGTCGGCAGGTATGGCTACACCTTC; CDR3aa: CASSIVGRYGYTF
abundance: .; v_gene: TRBV7-2; d_gene: .; j_gene: TRBJ1-2; CDR3nt: TGTGCCAGCAGCTTAGACAGGGCTTCTAACTATGGCTACACCTTC; CDR3aa: CASSLDRASNYGYTF
abundance: .; v_gene: TRBV7-3; d_gene: .; j_gene: TRBJ1-1; CDR3nt: TGTGCCAGCAGCTTAATTTTTCAGGGCATAACTGTAGCTTTCTTT; CDR3aa: CASSLIFQGITVAFF
abundance: .; v_gene: TRBV15; d_gene: .; j_gene: TRBJ1-6; CDR3nt: TGTGCCACCAGCAGAGGAACTGCACGAAGCGTTGATTCACCCCTCCACTTT; CDR3aa: CATSRGTARSVDSPLHF
abundance: .; v_gene: TRBV10-3; d_gene: TRBD1; j_gene: TRBJ1-5; CDR3nt: TGTGCCATCAGTGAGCAGACAGGGGGCCTTCAGCCCCAGCATTTT; CDR3aa: CAISEQTGGLQPQHF
abundance: .; v_gene: TRBV18; d_gene: .; j_gene: TRBJ1-2; CDR3nt: TGTGCCAGCTCACCACCGATGGGAGACTATGGCTACACCTTC; CDR3aa: CASSPPMGDYGYTF
abundance: .; v_gene: TRBV3-1/TRBV3-2; d_gene: .; j_gene: TRBJ2-7; CDR3nt: TGTGCCAGCAGCCAAGGACAGGTCGGGTGGCAGTACTTC; CDR3aa: CASSQGQVGWQYF
abundance: .; v_gene: TRBV7-2; d_gene: .; j_gene: TRBJ1-5; CDR3nt: TGTGCCAGCAGCTTAGTGGCCGGGAAGAGCAATCAGCCCCAGCATTTT; CDR3aa: CASSLVAGKSNQPQHF
abundance: .; v_gene: TRBV4-1; d_gene: .; j_gene: TRBJ2-1; CDR3nt: TGCGCCAGCAGCCAAGCCGATATGGGCTTTTCCTACAATGAGCAGTTCTTC; CDR3aa: CASSQADMGFSYNEQFF
abundance: .; v_gene: TRBV14; d_gene: .; j_gene: TRBJ1-3; CDR3nt: TGTGCCAGCAGCCTTTGGGAGGGAAACACCATATATTTT; CDR3aa: CASSLWEGNTIYF
abundance: .; v_gene: TRBV18; d_gene: .; j_gene: TRBJ1-4; CDR3nt: TGTGCCAGCTCCGAGGGGGCAACTAATGAAAAACTGTTTTTT; CDR3aa: CASSEGATNEKLFF
abundance: .; v_gene: TRBV6-6; d_gene: .; j_gene: TRBJ2-1; CDR3nt: TGTGCCAGCAGCCCCTACCTGGGGGCTAGCGAGCAGTTCTTC; CDR3aa: CASSPYLGASEQFF
abundance: .; v_gene: TRBV15; d_gene: .; j_gene: TRBJ2-5; CDR3nt: TGTGCCACCAGCAGAGATACCAGCCAAGAGACCCAGTACTTC; CDR3aa: CATSRDTSQETQYF
abundance: .; v_gene: TRBV4-1; d_gene: .; j_gene: TRBJ2-3; CDR3nt: TGCGCCAGCAGCCAAGATTGGGAGCGACCGTCCGGAGATACGCAGTATTTT; CDR3aa: CASSQDWERPSGDTQYF
abundance: once; v_gene: TRBV25-1; d_gene: TRBD1; j_gene: TRBJ1-2; CDR3nt: TGTGCCAGCAGTGATCCCCCCGGGACAGGGTCGGGTCGCGTGGGCTACACCTTC; CDR3aa: CASSDPPGTGSGRVGYTF
abundance: .; v_gene: TRBV30; d_gene: .; j_gene: TRBJ1-2; CDR3nt: TGTGCCTGGAGTAAAGGGGTTGGCTACACCTTC; CDR3aa: CAWSKGVGYTF
abundance: .; v_gene: TRBV12-3/TRBV12-4; d_gene: .; j_gene: TRBJ1-1; CDR3nt: TGTGCCAGCAGCCCAACAGGGTCCACTGAAGCTTTCTTT; CDR3aa: CASSPTGSTEAFF
abundance: .; v_gene: TRBV4-1; d_gene: .; j_gene: TRBJ2-7; CDR3nt: TGCGCCAGCAGCCAAGATTCGACTTCCGAGCAGTACTTC; CDR3aa: CASSQDSTSEQYF
abundance: .; v_gene: TRBV6-1; d_gene: .; j_gene: TRBJ2-7; CDR3nt: TGTGCCAGCAGTGAAGAAGGGGACACCCGGTACTACGAGCAGTACTTC; CDR3aa: CASSEEGDTRYYEQYF
abundance: once; v_gene: TRBV30; d_gene: TRBD1; j_gene: TRBJ1-5; CDR3nt: TGTGCCTGGAGTGTACTCACAGGGGGAAGGTCGCCCCAGCATTTT; CDR3aa: CAWSVLTGGRSPQHF
abundance: .; v_gene: TRBV7-9; d_gene: TRBD1; j_gene: TRBJ1-1; CDR3nt: TGTGCCAGCAGCCCCGGACAGGGCACTGAAGCTTTCTTT; CDR3aa: CASSPGQGTEAFF
abundance: .; v_gene: TRBV6-5; d_gene: TRBD1; j_gene: TRBJ2-7; CDR3nt: TGTGCCAGCAGCGGCCGGGACAGGGGGTCCTACGAGCAGTACTTC; CDR3aa: CASSGRDRGSYEQYF
abundance: .; v_gene: TRBV7-9; d_gene: TRBD1; j_gene: TRBJ1-3; CDR3nt: TGTGCCAGCAGCCCCGGGGACAGGGGCTCAGGAAACACCATATATTTT; CDR3aa: CASSPGDRGSGNTIYF
abundance: .; v_gene: TRBV19; d_gene: .; j_gene: TRBJ2-1; CDR3nt: TGTGCCAGTAGTGTTAGCGAGGATTTCTACAATGAGCAGTTCTTC; CDR3aa: CASSVSEDFYNEQFF
abundance: .; v_gene: TRBV5-4; d_gene: TRBD1; j_gene: TRBJ1-6; CDR3nt: TGTGCCAGCAGACTGGACAGGGGCTCCTATAATTCACCCCTCCACTTT; CDR3aa: CASRLDRGSYNSPLHF